Each of the 17 T cell receptor beta chains below was sequenced from the same sample in a study of T cell responses to AZD1222 COVID-19 vaccine. TCRdb keeps only in-frame clones here, not all; method: immunoSEQ multiplex PCR. The data contain roughly 140,000 clones, roughly 94% of them seen just once; the ten biggest clones take up roughly 1.3%. This material consisted of peripheral blood, taken on day 0 of AZD1222 vaccination. These receptor sequences come from an adult in good health.

The rearrangement uses TRBV5-6 and TRBJ2-1; 9 nucleotides agree with TRBD2. Germline CDR1 and CDR2: SGHDT and YYEEEE. V dropped 4 bases and J dropped 3; count of bases not matched to a gene: 5. The CDR3 totals 15 residues. CDR3 protein: CASSSGGTYYNEQFF. CDR3 DNA sequence: TGTGCCAGCAGCAGCGGGGGGACCTACTACAATGAGCAGTTCTTC.

The chain recombines TRBV7-6 with TRBJ1-4; possible D gene TRBD1, 5 bases. This CDR3 is built from 13 residues. Germline lookup yields CDR1 SGHVS and CDR2 FNYEAQ. V was clipped by 6 bases and J by 7 bases, with 12 bases between them. CDR3 DNA: TGTGCCAGCAGACCAGGGTTTGGTGAAAAACTGTTTTTT. This sequence encodes CASRPGFGEKLFF.

This clone was counted a single time. The V call is TRBV12-3 or TRBV12-4, the J call TRBJ1-1; D is undetermined. The length of the CDR3 is 13 residues. V lost 6 bases and J 2 bases, leaving 10 bases between the germline ends. DNA for the CDR3: TGTGCCAGCAGGGGGAACCTTAACACTGAAGCTTTCTTT. Translation gives CASRGNLNTEAFF.

This chain connects TRBV11-3 to TRBJ2-1; D is possibly TRBD1 (6 bases). The CDR3 length is 15 residues. CDR1 and CDR2 (germline): SGHNT, YENEEA. V lost 2 bases, J lost 4 bases, and 12 bases lay in between. CDR3 in amino acids: CASSLSDSQYNEQFF. The CDR3 bases are TGTGCCAGCAGCTTATCGGACAGCCAGTACAATGAGCAGTTCTTC.

The chain combines TRBV5-1 with TRBJ1-1; D is ambiguous. The CDR3 sequence is 14 residues long. Germline CDR1 reads SGHRS; CDR2 reads YFSETQ. The V end was cut by 0 bases, the J end by 3 bases, with 9 bases between. The CDR3 bases are TGCGCCAGCAGCTTGGGAGGAGATTACACTGAAGCTTTCTTT. This translates into CASSLGGDYTEAFF.

The chain is built from TRBV10-3 and TRBJ1-2; D is perhaps TRBD1 (5 bases). The CDR3 extends over 13 amino acids. Germline CDR1 and CDR2: ENHRY and SYGVKD. V lost 4 bases, J lost 3 bases, and 9 bases lay in between. The CDR3 protein is CAISADMDYGYTF. The DNA for the CDR3 is TGTGCCATCAGTGCGGACATGGACTATGGCTACACCTTC.

The chain recombines TRBV7-2 with TRBJ1-1; D remains ambiguous. Germline V gives CDR1 SGHTA, CDR2 FQGNSA. V was trimmed by 0 bases and J by 0 bases, leaving 5 bases between them. The CDR3 length is 14 residues. CDR3 sequence (DNA): TGTGCCAGCAGCTTAGCAGCCATGAACACTGAAGCTTTCTTT. This translates into CASSLAAMNTEAFF.

The gene calls are TRBV9 and TRBJ1-4, with a weak D call TRBD1 (5 bases). This CDR3 is 15 amino acids long. Germline lookup yields CDR1 SGDLS and CDR2 YYNGEE. Trimming shortened V by 4 bases and J by 7 bases, and 17 bases separated the two germline ends. CDR3 amino acids: CASSTEPGPIEKLFF. CDR3 nucleotide sequence: TGTGCCAGCAGCACCGAACCGGGACCCATTGAAAAACTGTTTTTT.

This chain links TRBV6-5 with TRBJ2-7; D unresolved. CDR3 length: 11 amino acids. Between the trimmed V and J ends, which lost 5 bases and 5 bases, there was a span of 7 bases. Germline assignment: CDR1 MNHEY and CDR2 SVGAGI. In DNA form, the CDR3 reads TGTGCCAGCAGTCTCCGGGACGAGCAGTACGTC. Translation: CASSLRDEQYV.

The chain couples TRBV7-9 to TRBJ2-2; no reliable D call. V lost 5 bases, J lost 2 bases, and 6 bases lay in between. Germline values: CDR1 SEHNR, CDR2 FQNEAQ (reference sequence). The CDR3 consists of 13 residues. In DNA, the CDR3 is TGTGCCAGCAGCCCGGATAACACCGGGGAGCTGTTTTTT. This codes for CASSPDNTGELFF.

The chain carries TRBV9 and TRBJ2-2; 7 bases are a match to TRBD1. Per the germline V gene, CDR1 is SGDLS and CDR2 is YYNGEE. The CDR3 spans 14 residues. The V segment lost 3 bases and the J segment 1 base; nucleotides outside the gene matches: 0. The DNA of the CDR3 is TGTGCCAGCAGCGACAGGGGGAACACCGGGGAGCTGTTTTTT. Protein: CASSDRGNTGELFF.

The chain combines TRBV3-1 (or the pseudogene TRBV3-2) with TRBJ1-2; D not certain. The CDR3 is made up of 14 amino acids. Trimming took 0 bases from V and 2 from J, leaving 7 bases between them. Germline lookup yields CDR1 LGHDT and CDR2 YNNKEL (reference sequence). CDR3 DNA: TGTGCCAGCAGCCAAGACAACGGAAACTATGGCTACACCTTC. Protein: CASSQDNGNYGYTF.

V usage is TRBV6-5 and J usage is TRBJ2-3; D is unresolved. Trimming removed 6 bases from V and 1 base from J, with 8 bases in between. Germline CDR1 and CDR2: MNHEY and SVGAGI. CDR3 length: 13 residues. CDR3 in amino acids: CASRFWGTDTQYF. The CDR3 region has the DNA TGTGCCAGCAGGTTCTGGGGCACAGATACGCAGTATTTT.

J is TRBJ2-5 and V is TRBV4-2; D assignment may be TRBD1 or TRBD2 (7 bases each). The CDR3 covers 15 residues. Trimming removed 1 base from V and 4 bases from J, with 13 bases in between. CDR1 LGHNA and CDR2 YNFKEQ come from the germline V gene. The CDR3 protein is CASSQGQGEGETQYF. The CDR3 DNA follows: TGTGCCAGCAGCCAAGGGCAGGGGGAGGGAGAGACCCAGTACTTC.

CDR3 sequence reads: CASSTSSGGEGFRFF. For the CDR3, the DNA is TGTGCCAGCAGCACCTCTAGCGGGGGGGAAGGGTTTCGGTTCTTC. The genes are TRBV7-2 and TRBJ2-1; 12 bases map to TRBD2. J was trimmed by 15 bases and V by 5 bases; bases with no gene match: 14. The CDR3 spans 15 residues. Germline loops: CDR1 SGHTA, CDR2 FQGNSA.

The CDR3 DNA follows: TGCGCCAGCAGCTTACCCGCCCTCATGAACCAAAAGACTAGCGGGGGGGCTTACAATGAGCAGTTCTTC. Encoded protein: CASSLPALMNQKTSGGAYNEQFF. The chain joins TRBV5-1 to TRBJ2-1; 14 nucleotides match TRBD2. The CDR3 spans 23 residues. V was pared by 2 bases and J by 4 bases, with 23 bases of the junction left unmatched. CDR1 is SGHRS, CDR2 YFSETQ, per germline.

J is TRBJ1-4 and V is TRBV29-1, with D maybe TRBD1 (5 bases). In germline, CDR1 is SQVTM, CDR2 ANQGSEA. V lost 5 bases and J 7 bases, leaving 17 bases between the germline ends. The CDR3 runs to 14 residues. The CDR3 loop reads CSVQTGPSGEKLFF. CDR3 DNA: TGCAGCGTTCAAACAGGCCCCTCGGGTGAAAAACTGTTTTTT.